This T cell receptor (beta chain) was recovered during a study of spatial heterogeneity in lung cancer. This clonotype has more than one count but fewer than ten. The CDR3 has 15 residues. V lost 5 bases and J lost 11; bases outside the gene matches: 14. CDR1 and CDR2 (germline): SGHTA, FQGNSA. TCRdb ran MiXCR on the 5' RACE reads and lists one entry per CDR3 protein. The data contain about 23,000 distinct CDR3 sequences, around 10% of them seen just once; the ten biggest clones take up roughly 20%. The time point is: blood at routine non-recurrence follow-up after resection. V gene TRBV7-2 combines with J gene TRBJ1-1; 10 bases fit TRBD1. The source was PBMCs, collected at follow-up. The origin of this receptor is a male donor with early-stage non-small cell lung cancer. The CDR3 protein is CASSIMGQGSFLAFF. CDR3 DNA sequence: TGTGCCAGCAGCATAATGGGACAGGGGAGTTTCTTGGCTTTCTTT.